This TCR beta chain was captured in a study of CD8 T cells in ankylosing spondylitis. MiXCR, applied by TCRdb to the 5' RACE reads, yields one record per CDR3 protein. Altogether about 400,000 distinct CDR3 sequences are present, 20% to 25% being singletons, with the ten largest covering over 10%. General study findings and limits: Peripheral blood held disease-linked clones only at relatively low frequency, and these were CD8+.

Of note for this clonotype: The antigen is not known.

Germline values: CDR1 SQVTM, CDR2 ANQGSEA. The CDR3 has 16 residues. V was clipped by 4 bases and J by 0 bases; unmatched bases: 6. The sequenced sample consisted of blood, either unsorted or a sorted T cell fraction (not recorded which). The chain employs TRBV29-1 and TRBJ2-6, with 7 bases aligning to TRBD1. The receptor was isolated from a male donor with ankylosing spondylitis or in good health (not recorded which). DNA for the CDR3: TGCAGCGTTGGACAGGGTGAGACCTCTGGGGCCAACGTCCTGACTTTC. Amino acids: CSVGQGETSGANVLTF. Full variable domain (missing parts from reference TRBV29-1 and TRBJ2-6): SAVISQKPSRDICQRGTSLTIQCQVDSQVTMMFWYRQQPGQSLTLIATANQGSEATYESGFVIDKFPISRPNLTFSTLTVSNMSPEDSSIYLCSVGQGETSGANVLTFGAGSRLTVL.